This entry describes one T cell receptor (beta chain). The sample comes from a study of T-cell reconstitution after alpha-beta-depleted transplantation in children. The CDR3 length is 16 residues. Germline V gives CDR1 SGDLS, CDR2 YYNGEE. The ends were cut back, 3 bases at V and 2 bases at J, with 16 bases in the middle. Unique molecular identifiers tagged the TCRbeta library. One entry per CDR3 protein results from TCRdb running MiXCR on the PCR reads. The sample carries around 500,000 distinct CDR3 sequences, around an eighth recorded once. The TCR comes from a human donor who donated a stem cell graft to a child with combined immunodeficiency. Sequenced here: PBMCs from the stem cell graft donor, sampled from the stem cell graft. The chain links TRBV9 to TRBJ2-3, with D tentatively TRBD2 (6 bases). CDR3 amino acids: CASSALSAGDTDTQYF. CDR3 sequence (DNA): TGTGCCAGCAGCGCCCTCTCAGCGGGTGACACAGATACGCAGTATTTT.